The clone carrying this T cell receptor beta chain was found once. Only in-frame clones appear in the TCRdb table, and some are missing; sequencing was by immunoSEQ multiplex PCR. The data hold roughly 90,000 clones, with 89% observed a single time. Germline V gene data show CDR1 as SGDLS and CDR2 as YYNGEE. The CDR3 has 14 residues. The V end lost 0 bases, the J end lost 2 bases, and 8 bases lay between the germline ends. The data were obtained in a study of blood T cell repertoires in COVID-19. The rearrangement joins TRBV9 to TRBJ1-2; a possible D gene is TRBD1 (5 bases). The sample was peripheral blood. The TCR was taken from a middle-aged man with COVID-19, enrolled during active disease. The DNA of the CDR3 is TGTGCCAGCAGCGTAGGGGGGGAAAACTATGGCTACACCTTC. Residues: CASSVGGENYGYTF.